Below are 32 T cell receptor beta chains sequenced from a single sample in a study of blood T cells in healthy people across ages. A sample-barcoded 5' primer and a J-beta primer mix were used in a second PCR of roughly 7 to 11 cycles. MiXCR was run by TCRdb on the 5' RACE reads, yielding one entry per CDR3 protein. Of some 1.5 million distinct CDR3 sequences listed, about 28% are singletons. The sequencing input was blood. The receptors here all came from a woman aged 25-40 years in good health.

This clonotype occurred many times. CDR3 loop: CASSRELSGRNGEQYF. The CDR3 DNA reads TGTGCCAGCAGCCGCGAGTTGAGCGGGAGAAATGGCGAGCAGTACTTC. V and J are TRBV6-6 and TRBJ2-7, with 8 bases matching TRBD2. CDR3 length: 16 amino acids. Germline V CDR1 and CDR2: MNHNY, SVGAGI (reference sequence). The trim removed 6 bases at V and 6 bases at J, leaving 16 bases unmatched.

V and J are TRBV20-1 and TRBJ2-1, with D possibly being TRBD2 (5 bases). Trimming left V 1 base short and J 6 bases short, with 13 bases between. CDR3 length equals 14 residues. Germline V gives CDR1 DFQATT, CDR2 SNEGSKA (reference sequence). This CDR3 reads CSARVGRSANEQFF. For the CDR3, the DNA is TGCAGTGCTAGAGTTGGCCGTAGCGCCAATGAGCAGTTCTTC.

The chain combines TRBV12-3 or TRBV12-4 with TRBJ1-2; no clear D. This CDR3 is built from 13 residues. Trimming stripped 2 bases from V and 6 bases from J, with 10 bases between. In DNA, the CDR3 is TGTGCCAGCAGTTTAAGGTTGTACGATGGCTACACCTTC. It encodes CASSLRLYDGYTF.

The sample holds a few counts of this clonotype. The chain joins TRBV10-3 to TRBJ1-5, with TRBD1 matching 8 bases. Germline V gives CDR1 ENHRY, CDR2 SYGVKD. The V and J ends lost 2 bases and 6 bases, in that order; junction bases with no gene match: 6. The CDR3 consists of 15 residues. The CDR3 bases are TGTGCCATCAGTGAGAGGACAGGGAAGAGTCAGCCCCAGCATTTT. Residues: CAISERTGKSQPQHF.

J is TRBJ1-2 and V is TRBV7-2; D is possibly TRBD1 (6 bases). V was trimmed by 6 bases and J by 5 bases, leaving 19 bases between them. This CDR3 region has 15 residues. The germline CDR1 and CDR2 sequences are SGHTA and FQGNSA. The CDR3 loop is CASSFTLGGRYGYTF. The CDR3 DNA is TGTGCCAGCAGTTTCACACTAGGGGGGAGGTATGGCTACACCTTC.

Note on this clonotype: At one boundary the junction diverges from the germline segment, which might be a read error. The chain recombines TRBV5-1 with TRBJ1-6; the match to TRBD1 covers 8 bases. CDR3 length equals 17 residues. Germline CDR1 SGHRS, CDR2 YFSETQ. The CDR3: CAGSTDREALLGSPLHF. DNA of the CDR3: TGCGCCGGCAGCACGGACAGGGAGGCCTTGTTGGGATCACCCCTCCACTTT.

This clonotype was observed a handful of times. The chain employs TRBV7-2 and TRBJ1-1, with D unresolved. The V gene's germline CDR1 is SGHTA and CDR2 FQGNSA. The CDR3 runs to 13 residues. V lost 5 bases and J lost 3, with 10 bases in between. In DNA form, the CDR3 reads TGTGCCAGCAGCGAACAGATCCACACTGAAGCTTTCTTT. Translation gives CASSEQIHTEAFF.

In this sample, this clonotype turned up a few times. The chain joins TRBV20-1 to TRBJ2-1; 9 positions agree with TRBD2. CDR1 DFQATT and CDR2 SNEGSKA come from the germline V gene (reference sequence). The CDR3 length is 15 residues. The V gene end was trimmed by 8 bases and the J gene end by 7 bases; junction bases not matched to a gene: 15. The CDR3 DNA follows: TGCAGTTCAACCGATATAGCGGGAGTATCAAATGAGCAGTTCTTC. This translates into CSSTDIAGVSNEQFF.

The chain is built from TRBV12-5 and TRBJ2-1; 11 bases map to TRBD2. The V segment lost 5 bases and the J segment 2 bases; nucleotides outside the gene matches: 2. The CDR3 is 15 residues long. Germline V gives CDR1 LGHNT, CDR2 FRNRAP. The CDR3 nucleotides are TGTGCTAGTGGTGGGGGACTAGCGGCCTACAATGAGCAGTTCTTC. This codes for CASGGGLAAYNEQFF.

In its sample, this clonotype was seen a few times. Compared with germline, one end of the junction differs, possibly owing to a read error. This chain links TRBV7-3 with TRBJ1-1, with 9 bases identical to TRBD1. Germline V gene lookup returns CDR1 SGHTA and CDR2 FQGTGA. The CDR3 has 15 residues. The DNA for the CDR3 is TGTGCCAGCAGCCCCGACAGGGGGGCAGACACTGAGGCTTTCTTT. Its protein product is CASSPDRGADTEAFF.

The V call is TRBV9, the J call TRBJ2-1; D call uncertain. The CDR3 runs to 16 residues. CDR1 is SGDLS and CDR2 is YYNGEE in the germline V gene. V was trimmed by 0 bases and J by 0 bases, leaving 10 bases between them. The CDR3 DNA reads as TGTGCCAGCAGCGTAGGCGGCCCAAGCTCCTACAATGAGCAGTTCTTC. This codes for CASSVGGPSSYNEQFF.

The J gene is TRBJ1-4, the V gene TRBV28; TRBD1 is a possible D gene (6 bases). Germline assignment: CDR1 MDHEN and CDR2 SYDVKM. The CDR3 runs to 14 residues. V gave up 6 bases and J gave up 7 bases, with 15 bases separating them. CDR3 nucleotides: TGTGCCAGCAGACAACAGGGAGTTCGTGAAAAACTGTTTTTT. Its translation is CASRQQGVREKLFF.

This clonotype was found once. One end of the junction does not line up with germline, which may come from a read error. The chain recombines TRBV11-2 with TRBJ2-4, with D possibly called TRBD1 or TRBD2 (6 bases each). CDR1 and CDR2 (germline): SGHAT, FQNNGV. CDR3 length: 17 residues. The CDR3 DNA reads as TGTGCCGGCAGGACAGATCTACGGAGGGTGGCCAAAAACATTCAGTACTTC. Amino acid sequence: CAGRTDLRRVAKNIQYF.

This clonotype was detected only a few times. The chain uses TRBV7-9 and TRBJ2-1; 9 nucleotides align to TRBD1. CDR3 length: 16 amino acids. Trimming took 5 bases from V and 9 from J; bases not matched to a gene: 14. Germline values: CDR1 SEHNR, CDR2 FQNEAQ (reference sequence). The CDR3, as DNA: TGTGCCAGCAGCAAAGCCGGGACAGGGCGGATTGGTGAGCAGTTCTTC. This gives the protein CASSKAGTGRIGEQFF. Full variable domain (rest looked up from reference TRBV7-9 and TRBJ2-1): DTGVSQNPRHKITKRGQNVTFRCDPISEHNRLYWYRQTLGQGPEFLTYFQNEAQLEKSRLLSDRFSAERPKGSFSTLEIQRTEQGDSAMYLCASSKAGTGRIGEQFFGPGTRLTVL.

This clonotype was seen a handful of times. The chain carries TRBV14 and TRBJ2-3, with D possibly matching TRBD2 (6 bases). From germline, CDR1 is SGHDN and CDR2 FVKESK. The CDR3 runs 12 residues. Trimming stripped 4 bases from V and 11 bases from J, with 13 bases between. The CDR3 loop is CASSLGGVGQYF. In DNA, the CDR3 is TGTGCCAGCAGCCTCGGAGGGGTAGGGCAGTATTTT. Together with reference TRBV14 and TRBJ2-3, the CDR3 gives the full variable domain: EAGVTQFPSHSVIEKGQTVTLRCDPISGHDNLYWYRRVMGKEIKFLLHFVKESKQDESGMPNNRFLAERTGGTYSTLKVQPAELEDSGVYFCASSLGGVGQYFGPGTRLTVL.

J is TRBJ1-2 and V is TRBV25-1, with TRBD1 identical over 7 bases. Trimming removed 1 base from V and 8 bases from J; junction bases left unmatched: 10. This CDR3 is built from 15 residues. From germline, CDR1 is MGHDK and CDR2 SYGVNS. Here the CDR3 DNA reads TGTGCCAGCAGTGAATCATTAGGACAGGTTAAGGGCTACACCTTC. Its protein is CASSESLGQVKGYTF.

The table lists this clonotype with a few counts. The V and J genes are TRBV2 and TRBJ2-5; tentatively, D is TRBD1 (5 bases). The CDR3 is 13 amino acids. The germline CDR1 and CDR2 sequences are SNHLY and FYNNEI. The ends were cut back, 7 bases at V and 5 bases at J, with 14 bases in the middle. The DNA of the CDR3 is TGTGCCAGCACCGGAAGGGGTAGGGAGACCCAGTACTTC. It translates to CASTGRGRETQYF.

This clonotype has a handful of counts. The V call is TRBV15, the J call TRBJ2-4; either TRBD1 or TRBD2 may supply D (6 bases each). The J call may be in error: the DNA end matches TRBJ2-7 better. The germline gives CDR1 LNHNV, CDR2 YYDKDF (reference sequence). The CDR3 runs 14 residues. The CDR3 DNA sequence: TGTGCCACCAGCAGGGAGGGGACACCCTACGAGCAGTACTTC. Its translation is CATSREGTPYEQYF.

As to this clonotype: Possible read error: a much larger clone is one base away. The gene calls are TRBV9 and TRBJ2-6, with D hard to call. With 0 bases removed from V and 3 bases from J, the gap between germline ends came to 7 bases. CDR3 length equals 15 residues. Germline CDR1 reads SGDLS; CDR2 reads YYNGEE. CDR3 sequence reads: CASSVAPDGANVLTF. The CDR3, as DNA: TGTGCCAGCAGCGTAGCTCCTGATGGGGCCAACGTCCTGACTTTC.

The chain combines TRBV19 with TRBJ1-1; D unclear. Germline CDR1 is LNHDA and CDR2 is SQIVND (reference sequence). The V end was cut by 5 bases, the J end by 4 bases, with 8 bases between. The CDR3 spans 12 residues. The CDR3 region is CASSGQSTEAFF. The CDR3 DNA reads TGTGCCAGTAGTGGTCAATCCACTGAAGCTTTCTTT.

This clonotype was seen a few times. This chain connects TRBV19 to TRBJ2-7; the match to TRBD1 covers 7 bases. This CDR3 region has 13 residues. With 9 bases clipped from V and 2 bases from J, the junction kept 7 bases outside the gene matches. Germline values: CDR1 LNHDA, CDR2 SQIVND (reference sequence). Here the CDR3 reads CARITGDPYEQYF. In DNA form, the CDR3 reads TGTGCCAGGATAACAGGGGATCCCTACGAGCAGTACTTC.

This sequence joins TRBV6-2 or TRBV6-3 and TRBJ2-1; D perhaps matches TRBD2 (8 bases). The CDR3 extends over 18 amino acids. Germline CDR1 and CDR2: MNHEY and SVGEGT. V shed 2 bases and J shed 4 bases, with 21 bases lying between them. CDR3 region: CASSYDRDSLAGYNEQFF. The CDR3 DNA sequence: TGTGCCAGCAGTTACGACCGGGACAGCTTAGCGGGATACAATGAGCAGTTCTTC.

This clonotype was seen a handful of times. The CDR3 bases are TGCGCCAGCAGTGAGTCCGGTACTAGCACAGATACGCAGTATTTT. Translation: CASSESGTSTDTQYF. The chain links TRBV10-2 to TRBJ2-3; no clear D. Per the germline V gene, CDR1 is WSHSY and CDR2 is SAAADI. The V gene lost 0 bases and the J gene lost 0 bases, with 7 bases spanning the gap. The CDR3 extends over 15 amino acids.

In this sample, this clonotype turned up a few times. The V gene is TRBV6-1, the J gene TRBJ2-3; 7 bases match TRBD2. J gave up 4 bases and V 0 bases, and 4 bases lay outside the gene matches. Germline assignment: CDR1 MNHNS and CDR2 SASEGT. There are 15 residues in the CDR3. The CDR3 DNA reads TGTGCCAGCAGTGAAGCGGACACTAGCGCAGATACGCAGTATTTT. Translation: CASSEADTSADTQYF.

A few counts support this clonotype. J is TRBJ2-5 and V is TRBV11-2; D uncertain. CDR3 length: 13 residues. V gave up 5 bases and J gave up 5 bases, with 12 bases separating them. The germline V gene has CDR1 SGHAT and CDR2 FQNNGV. Here the CDR3 reads CASSPTGWETQYF. The CDR3 DNA reads as TGTGCCAGCAGCCCGACCGGTTGGGAGACCCAGTACTTC.

V usage is TRBV7-9 and J usage is TRBJ2-7; D remains ambiguous. The CDR3 covers 16 residues. The germline V gene has CDR1 SEHNR and CDR2 FQNEAQ (reference sequence). V was clipped by 4 bases and J by 2 bases, with 18 bases between them. Here the CDR3 reads CASSSPEKAGTYEQYF. The CDR3 nucleotides are TGTGCCAGCAGCTCCCCAGAAAAGGCTGGGACCTACGAGCAGTACTTC.

In this sample, this clonotype turned up a few times. The chain recombines TRBV2 with TRBJ2-7; 10 bases line up with TRBD1. This CDR3 region has 13 residues. Germline CDR1 SNHLY, CDR2 FYNNEI. After removal of 8 bases from V and 6 bases from J, the junction contained 7 bases not matched to a gene. The CDR3 reads CASYGQGVSEQYF. DNA of the CDR3: TGTGCCAGCTACGGACAGGGGGTGAGCGAGCAGTACTTC.

The J gene is TRBJ1-5, the V gene TRBV7-9, with D possibly matching TRBD1 (5 bases). The CDR3 length is 12 residues. Trimming cost V 7 bases and J 7 bases, with 11 bases left between them. From germline, CDR1 is SEHNR and CDR2 FQNEAQ (reference sequence). In DNA form, the CDR3 reads TGTGCCAGCACCTGGGGGGAACAGCCCCAGCATTTT. Its translation is CASTWGEQPQHF.

This clonotype was detected only a few times. The genes are TRBV20-1 and TRBJ2-1, with TRBD2 identical over 9 bases. TRBJ2-7 matches the DNA end more closely, so the J call is doubtful. Germline V gene data show CDR1 as DFQATT and CDR2 as SNEGSKA (reference sequence). The CDR3 contains 15 residues. The CDR3 DNA sequence: TGCAGTGCTAGCCCACTAGCGGGCTCCTACAATGAGCAGTACTTC. Protein: CSASPLAGSYNEQYF.

As for this clonotype: One base away lies a much larger clone, so this may be a sequencing read error. The V call is TRBV20-1, the J call TRBJ2-1; TRBD2 aligns across 7 bases. The V and J ends lost 8 bases and 4 bases, in that order; junction bases with no gene match: 11. Germline loops: CDR1 DFQATT, CDR2 SNEGSKA (reference sequence). The CDR3 is 14 amino acids. CDR3: CSSGLVGGYNEQFF. The CDR3 nucleotides are TGCAGTTCCGGACTAGTGGGAGGGTACAATGAGCAGTTCTTC.

The chain carries TRBV20-1 and TRBJ2-5, with 11 bases fitting TRBD2. Looked up from germline, CDR1 is DFQATT and CDR2 is SNEGSKA (reference sequence). Trimming at V came to 4 bases and at J to 2 bases, leaving 12 bases not matched to a gene. CDR3 size: 17 residues. The CDR3 sequence: CSAKGLRLAGRQETQYF. The CDR3 bases are TGCAGTGCTAAGGGCTTAAGACTAGCGGGGCGTCAAGAGACCCAGTACTTC.

This chain connects TRBV2 to TRBJ2-5, with D possibly matching TRBD2 (6 bases). The CDR3 is made up of 14 amino acids. Germline V gene sequence: CDR1 SNHLY, CDR2 FYNNEI. With 1 base removed from V and 4 bases from J, the gap between germline ends came to 10 bases. CDR3 bases: TGTGCCAGCAGTGAAGAGGGAGGAGGAGAGACCCAGTACTTC. This gives the protein CASSEEGGGETQYF.